Listed below are T cell receptor beta chains from one sample, sequenced in a study of blood T cells in healthy people across ages. TCRdb analysed the 5' RACE reads with MiXCR anew, one entry per CDR3 protein. In the table there are roughly 1.5 million distinct CDR3 sequences, about 45% of which are singletons. The material sequenced was blood. Every receptor here comes from a woman younger than 30 in good health. Each CDR3 is given with its conserved first and last residue. The order of the fields is V gene, J gene, D gene, CDR3 protein. A D gene is named only where the DNA matches it firmly.

>TRBV18|TRBJ1-4|-
CASSPPGMNEKLFF
>TRBV28|TRBJ1-5|-
CASRFDRSNQPQHF
>TRBV20-1|TRBJ2-1|TRBD2
CSARGLAGRYEQFF
>TRBV11-2|TRBJ1-2|TRBD1
CASSKGQGSYGYTF
>TRBV20-1|TRBJ2-3|TRBD2
CSASRTSGGRTDTQYF
>TRBV4-2|TRBJ2-6|-
CASSQGPGTGANVLTF
>TRBV7-9|TRBJ2-1|-
CASRPALWTYNEQFF
>TRBV12-3/TRBV12-4|TRBJ2-2|-
CTSSFSGELFF
>TRBV9|TRBJ2-1|-
CASSVDSGWDQFF
>TRBV12-3/TRBV12-4|TRBJ1-2|-
CASSLSGGGNYGYTF
>TRBV20-1|TRBJ2-7|TRBD1
CSAMTGESYEQYF
>TRBV11-2|-|-
CASSFVAAREQYF
>TRBV20-1|TRBJ1-2|-
CSAREGSNGYTF
>TRBV11-2|TRBJ2-5|-
CASSFSQGQYF
>TRBV11-2|TRBJ2-1|-
CASSSDGSWWNEQFF
>TRBV7-6|TRBJ2-1|-
CASSLKGGPNEQFF
>TRBV27|TRBJ1-1|TRBD1
CASKDPWTGANTEAFF